This entry lists 27 T cell receptor beta chains sequenced from one sample in a study of OX40 agonist ivuxolimab in advanced cancers. The library was built by means of the immunoSEQ multiplex PCR assay. The table comes from immuneACCESS by way of TCRdb, which keeps in-frame sequences with V and J called. Part of the clones is missing from these tables; in studies checked, under half for an unresolved V gene and the rest for unknown reasons. This sample has approximately 60,000 clones in its table, and roughly nine tenths of those were observed once. Of the sample, more than 13% falls within the top ten clones. This material consisted of CD4+ or CD8+ T cells sorted from blood, taken in a trial of the OX40 agonist ivuxolimab. These receptors all come from an adult with an advanced solid tumor such as melanoma, head and neck, liver or kidney cancer.

The V gene is TRBV28, the J gene TRBJ2-1; 7 bases are a match to TRBD2. V shed 2 bases, J shed 10 bases, and the junction held 5 bases outside the gene matches. CDR3 size: 13 residues. Germline V lookup: CDR1 MDHEN, CDR2 SYDVKM. The DNA of the CDR3 is TGTGCCAGCAGTTTACAAGCGGGATTCGAGCAGTTCTTC. Amino acid sequence: CASSLQAGFEQFF.

The chain joins TRBV11-3 to TRBJ1-5; 8 bases agree with TRBD1. V lost 5 bases and J lost 1; bases outside the gene matches: 10. Germline CDR1 and CDR2: SGHNT and YENEEA. This CDR3 has 17 amino acids. CDR3 sequence (DNA): TGTGCCAGCAGCAGAACTCAGGGGGCGCGCAGCAATCAGCCCCAGCATTTT. Translation: CASSRTQGARSNQPQHF.

The V gene is TRBV21-1, the J gene TRBJ1-1; TRBD1 reflects the table's D call only, with no check against the DNA. TRBV21-1 is a pseudogene. The CDR3 consists of 15 residues. The CDR3 nucleotides read TGTGCCAGCAGCAGGAGGGTGAACAGGGGAACTGAAGCTTTCTTT. Protein product: CASSRRVNRGTEAFF.

The V gene is TRBV6-4, the J gene TRBJ1-5; D is uncertain. CDR3 length: 16 amino acids. V was clipped by 0 bases and J by 4 bases, with 13 bases between them. Per germline, CDR1 MRHNA and CDR2 SNTAGT. CDR3 sequence: CASSDSNYGSNQPQHF. The CDR3 region has the DNA TGTGCCAGCAGTGACTCGAATTATGGCTCTAATCAGCCCCAGCATTTT.

The chain employs TRBV6-5 and TRBJ2-7; perhaps TRBD1 as D (6 bases). The germline gives CDR1 MNHEY, CDR2 SVGAGI. Trimming left V 0 bases short and J 3 bases short, with 6 bases between. CDR3 length: 13 residues. The CDR3 reads CASSYSQGYEQYF. In DNA, the CDR3 is TGTGCCAGCAGTTACTCACAGGGCTACGAGCAGTACTTC.

The CDR3, as DNA: TGTGCCAGCAGCTGGGGGGCCAACTGGTACGAGCAGTACTTC. Residues: CASSWGANWYEQYF. The chain uses TRBV5-6 and TRBJ2-7; D is perhaps TRBD1 or TRBD2 (6 bases each). Germline assignment: CDR1 SGHDT and CDR2 YYEEEE. The CDR3 has 14 residues. The V end lost 3 bases, the J end lost 4 bases, and 14 bases lay between the germline ends.

V and J are TRBV13 and TRBJ2-2; D unresolved. CDR1 is PRHDT, CDR2 FYEKMQ, per germline (reference sequence). The CDR3 is 15 amino acids. V dropped 3 bases and J dropped 5 bases, with 13 bases sitting between them. The CDR3 DNA reads TGTGCCAGCAGCTTGGGCCGCTCGGGTACCGGGGAGCTGTTTTTT. Protein sequence: CASSLGRSGTGELFF.

CDR3 region: CASSLSGVESQSYGYTF. In DNA form, the CDR3 reads TGTGCCAGCAGTTTATCAGGGGTGGAATCTCAGAGCTATGGCTACACCTTC. V and J are TRBV27 and TRBJ1-2; possibly TRBD1 for D (5 bases). The length of the CDR3 is 17 residues. Trimming pared 0 bases from V and 4 bases from J, leaving 18 bases between. Germline CDR1 reads MNHEY; CDR2 reads SMNVEV (reference sequence).

The genes are TRBV7-9 and TRBJ2-7; D remains ambiguous. The V and J ends lost 0 bases and 3 bases respectively, with 6 bases between them. Germline V gene sequence: CDR1 SEHNR, CDR2 FQNEAQ (reference sequence). This CDR3 comprises 13 residues. The CDR3: CASSLAGFYEQYF. The DNA for the CDR3 is TGTGCCAGCAGCTTAGCAGGGTTCTACGAGCAGTACTTC.

V and J are TRBV19 and TRBJ2-7; a possible D gene is TRBD2 (6 bases). The CDR3 runs to 14 residues. The germline V gene has CDR1 LNHDA and CDR2 SQIVND (reference sequence). Deletions cut 1 base from V and 3 bases from J, with 10 bases between. The CDR3 protein is CASSIGGLIYEQYF. The CDR3 nucleotides are TGTGCCAGTAGTATAGGGGGACTCATCTACGAGCAGTACTTC. Supplemented by reference TRBV19 and TRBJ2-7, the full variable domain reads DGGITQSPKYLFRKEGQNVTLSCEQNLNHDAMYWYRQDPGQGLRLIYYSQIVNDFQKGDIAEGYSVSREKKESFPLTVTSAQKNPTAFYLCASSIGGLIYEQYFGPGTRLTVT.

The J gene is TRBJ2-1, the V gene TRBV14; perhaps TRBD1 as D (5 bases). Germline loops: CDR1 SGHDN, CDR2 FVKESK. This CDR3 is 15 amino acids long. V was shortened by 1 base and J by 2 bases, with 9 bases between the two germline ends. CDR3 protein: CASSQGRTTYNEQFF. The CDR3 coding sequence is TGTGCCAGCAGCCAAGGGCGGACAACCTACAATGAGCAGTTCTTC.

The chain is built from TRBV5-1 and TRBJ1-2; D might be TRBD1 (6 bases). Trimming left V 4 bases short and J 7 bases short, with 23 bases between. Germline V gene sequence: CDR1 SGHRS, CDR2 YFSETQ. This CDR3 has 16 residues. In nucleotides, the CDR3 is TGCGCCAGCAGCATGAACCGGGACATGGATTTTGGTGGCTACACCTTC. This translates into CASSMNRDMDFGGYTF.

The chain links TRBV5-6 to TRBJ1-2, with D unclear. Trimming shortened V by 0 bases and J by 2 bases, and 14 bases separated the two germline ends. The CDR3 totals 16 residues. Germline CDR1 SGHDT, CDR2 YYEEEE. The CDR3 here is CASSLAPQARNYGYTF. The DNA for the CDR3 is TGTGCCAGCAGCTTGGCCCCGCAGGCGAGGAACTATGGCTACACCTTC.

This chain links TRBV9 with TRBJ1-2, with 9 bases aligning to TRBD1. The junction had 7 bases not matched to a gene; V was cut back by 6 bases and J by 4 bases. CDR1 SGDLS and CDR2 YYNGEE come from the germline V gene. This CDR3 is 14 amino acids long. The CDR3 sequence: CASTRQGVGYGYTF. The CDR3, as DNA: TGTGCCAGCACCCGACAGGGGGTAGGCTATGGCTACACCTTC.

The chain recombines TRBV5-1 with TRBJ2-1; possible D gene TRBD2, 6 bases. CDR1 SGHRS and CDR2 YFSETQ come from the germline V gene. The CDR3 has 14 residues. With 5 bases removed from V and 4 bases from J, the gap between germline ends came to 13 bases. In nucleotides, the CDR3 is TGCGCCAGCAGGGGGCGCGGGGAATACAATGAGCAGTTCTTC. It encodes CASRGRGEYNEQFF.

The genes are TRBV6-5 and TRBJ1-1, with D unresolved. The germline V gene encodes CDR1 MNHEY and CDR2 SVGAGI. CDR3 length: 14 amino acids. The germline V and J ends were trimmed by 6 bases and 1 base, with 12 bases remaining between them. As DNA, the CDR3 is TGTGCCAGCAGCCCGGTTGAGCAGAACACTGAAGCTTTCTTT. Amino acid sequence: CASSPVEQNTEAFF.

This clone is labeled medium-sized. V gene TRBV2 combines with J gene TRBJ2-1; tentatively, D is TRBD1 (5 bases). The V and J ends lost 2 bases and 5 bases respectively, with 10 bases between them. CDR3 length equals 14 residues. The germline CDR1 and CDR2 sequences are SNHLY and FYNNEI. CDR3 sequence: CASSELGPHNEQFF. The CDR3 region has the DNA TGTGCCAGCAGTGAATTGGGGCCCCACAATGAGCAGTTCTTC.

The J gene is TRBJ2-7, the V gene TRBV6-6; D gene ambiguous. Trimming left V 6 bases short and J 2 bases short, with 8 bases between. The germline CDR1 and CDR2 sequences are MNHNY and SVGAGI (reference sequence). CDR3 length: 12 residues. CDR3 sequence (DNA): TGTGCCAGCAGGTCGCCGACCTACGAGCAGTACTTC. Protein sequence: CASRSPTYEQYF.

The chain employs TRBV19 and TRBJ1-5; 8 nucleotides align to TRBD1. After removal of 5 bases from V and 3 bases from J, the junction contained 9 bases not matched to a gene. Germline values: CDR1 LNHDA, CDR2 SQIVND (reference sequence). This CDR3 is 16 amino acids long. The CDR3 spells CASSRPGQAHNQPQHF. Written as DNA, the CDR3 is TGTGCCAGTAGTCGTCCGGGACAGGCGCACAATCAGCCCCAGCATTTT.

The chain joins TRBV10-2 to TRBJ2-5; 10 bases map to TRBD2. Germline values: CDR1 WSHSY, CDR2 SAAADI. This CDR3 has 15 residues. Germline trimming cut 5 bases from V and 2 bases from J; bases unmatched to any gene: 5. The CDR3 loop reads CASSLFSGGQETQYF. CDR3 nucleotide sequence: TGCGCCAGCAGTCTTTTTAGCGGGGGGCAAGAGACCCAGTACTTC.

This sequence joins TRBV30 and TRBJ2-3, with 7 bases that match TRBD1. The CDR3 contains 15 residues. In germline, CDR1 is GTSNPN, CDR2 SVGIG (reference sequence). Trimming removed 3 bases from V and 2 bases from J; junction bases left unmatched: 8. The CDR3 loop reads CAWSLTGNPTDTQYF. The CDR3 region has the DNA TGTGCCTGGAGCCTGACAGGGAATCCCACAGATACGCAGTATTTT.

The rearrangement joins TRBV6-5 to TRBJ2-2; D might be TRBD2 (6 bases). This CDR3 spans 15 amino acids. V was cut by 6 bases and J by 5 bases, with 16 bases left in between. CDR1 is MNHEY, CDR2 SVGAGI, per germline. The CDR3 region is CASRRGSLETGELFF. As DNA, the CDR3 is TGTGCCAGCAGACGGGGGTCCCTGGAAACCGGGGAGCTGTTTTTT.

The rearrangement links TRBV5-1 to TRBJ2-1, with TRBD1 matching over 9 bases. There are 15 residues in the CDR3. Germline CDR1 is SGHRS and CDR2 is YFSETQ. Trimming removed 3 bases from V and 1 base from J; junction bases left unmatched: 2. The CDR3 spells CASSWGTGSYNEQFF. In nucleotides, the CDR3 is TGCGCCAGCAGCTGGGGGACAGGGTCCTACAATGAGCAGTTCTTC.

In nucleotides, the CDR3 is TGTGCCAGCAGCTTGGCTCGCAGACAAGAGACCCAGTACTTC. This codes for CASSLARRQETQYF. The chain joins TRBV5-6 to TRBJ2-5; D not certain. The CDR3 covers 14 residues. The germline CDR1 and CDR2 sequences are SGHDT and YYEEEE. V was pared by 0 bases and J by 2 bases, with 8 bases between.

V usage is TRBV5-8 and J usage is TRBJ1-5; possibly TRBD1 for D (6 bases). V lost 1 base and J 1 base, leaving 18 bases between the germline ends. Germline assignment: CDR1 SGHTS and CDR2 YDEGEE. There are 18 residues in the CDR3. CDR3 loop: CASSLFLGTGLSNQPQHF. The CDR3 coding sequence is TGTGCCAGCAGCTTGTTCCTTGGAACAGGGTTGAGCAATCAGCCCCAGCATTTT.

This chain links TRBV28 with TRBJ1-4; no clear D. V shed 3 bases and J shed 8 bases, with 10 bases lying between them. The CDR3 extends over 13 amino acids. Germline CDR1 is MDHEN and CDR2 is SYDVKM. This CDR3 reads CASSFQTREKLFF. The CDR3 DNA is TGTGCCAGCAGTTTCCAGACCCGGGAAAAACTGTTTTTT.

The genes are TRBV25-1 and TRBJ2-1, with D possibly matching TRBD2 (5 bases). This CDR3 contains 15 residues. Trimming shortened V by 5 bases and J by 10 bases, and 21 bases separated the two germline ends. Germline V gene data show CDR1 as MGHDK and CDR2 as SYGVNS. The CDR3 reads CASSPPEVMRGEQFF. CDR3 DNA: TGTGCCAGCAGTCCCCCGGAAGTAATGAGAGGGGAGCAGTTCTTC.